This T cell receptor (beta chain) was observed in a study of shared clonotypes between healthy human individuals (TCRdb year 2020). As for the study more broadly: The cohort included three men and a couple of women between 18 and 49 years of age. For each donor, three plates each were used for CD4 naive and CD4 memory, two plates were used for CD8 naive, and one plate was used for CD8 memory. To estimate repertoire size and how much clonotypes are shared between individuals, the study performed deep sequencing of blood TCR repertoires from about 5 healthy adults. Libraries were prepared and TCR repertoires were sequenced by different laboratories using diverse techniques, in order to increase sequencing depth and limit assay-specific biases. Leukapheresis yielded between about 0.9 and 8.9 billion PBMCs per donor.

Turning to this clone: Its antigen specificity is not known. Base-call qualities are not available, and no considerably larger clone is one nucleotide away.

The full study reports these points: Sampling was limited to blood, and TCR repertoires in tissue likely differ from TCR repertoires in blood. Estimated clonotype richness was generally larger for naive than for memory subsets. Compared with non-shared clonotypes, the clonotypes found in all four sorted-subset donors had higher generation probabilities. Even with the large sequencing depth, rarefaction of the sorted-subset datasets indicated that sequencing was incomplete. Pairwise subsampling indicated that sequencing depth was expected to affect the degree of clonotype sharing among donors. Across a few donors, about 4.5% of naive CD4, roughly 3.3% of naive CD8, 2.3% of memory CD4, and under 0.45% of memory CD8 clonotypes were shared. Because the study included a small number of donors, the genetic and exposure-history diversity represented was limited.

TCR CDR3 regions were amplified from genomic DNA by multiplex PCR using the deep immunoSEQ assay. Extracted genomic DNA from each cell subset was spread evenly across all wells of several immunoSEQ 96-well plates, with each plate serving as a replicate. Each replicate PCR for sorted subsets received about 210 ng genomic DNA, equal to around 32,000 T cell genomes. The purified libraries were quantified using a Qubit 3.0 fluorometer, sized with a Bioanalyzer 2100, and then quantified again using the KAPA Library Quantification kit. Every immunoSEQ 96-well plate was sequenced on a separate single-read 150-cycle Illumina NextSeq 550 flow cell. The paper's data handling went like this. Because only junctional sequences without quality scores were contained in the immunoSEQ output, filtering matching that applied to full-length reads could not be performed. To assign V/J genes and CDR3, sequences were annotated against IMGT germline references using PyIR, a Python wrapper for IgBLAST v1.9. Reads with weak V/J assignments (E-value above 1e-6), missing CDR3, stop codons, out-of-frame junctions, or ambiguous translated residues were removed. V3J clonotypes were defined by identical inferred V gene, J gene, and CDR3 amino acid sequence. The percentage overlap between two repertoires was calculated by dividing the number of shared unique clonotypes by the size of the smaller repertoire. RTK rarefaction, the Chao1 estimator, and Recon v2.1 estimates of unobserved clonotypes were used to assess repertoire richness. OLGA was used to compute generation probabilities for all TCRbeta clonotypes that the gDNA method yielded from a few donors. Sourced from immuneACCESS, this table was stored by TCRdb with only in-frame sequences that have V and J called. A share of the clones is absent; for the studies checked, an unresolved V gene accounts for under half, and the remainder has no known explanation. The DNA was the basis for D and trimming; V, J and clone size are from that table. This sample is represented by roughly 850,000 clones; 95% to 97% of them were singletons. Of the sample, approximately 0.2% is held by the ten largest clones.

From a lookup of the germline V gene (reference sequence), CDR1 and CDR2 are SEHNR and FQNEAQ. For this chain, trimming is 5 bases at the V end and 3 bases at the J end, and the number of junction bases without a gene match is 9. The CDR3 numbers 18 residues from cysteine through phenylalanine. The entry retains the CDR3 DNA only, 54 bases that are in frame from base 1. For the CD8 naive samples, CD45RO-negative cells were positively selected for CCR7, yielding a CD45RA+CCR7+ population from which TemRA cells were excluded. The donors were healthy, HIV-negative adults who had no recently reported acute infections or vaccinations. Every donor was a Caucasian adult living in Nashville, Tennessee, USA. Blood was obtained by leukapheresis, after which PBMCs were separated by Ficoll-Histopaque density gradient centrifugation and cryopreserved in liquid nitrogen vapor phase. Purity and quantity of every magnetically sorted T cell population were checked by analytical flow cytometry. Genomic DNA was isolated from each sorted fraction and quantified by UV absorbance on a Nanodrop 2000c.

This receptor was identified in a man between 25 and 39 years old in good health. The source material was naive CD8+ T cells sorted from blood. The cell subset or site label of this sample denotes: CD45RA+CCR7+. The chain was built from TRBV7-9 and TRBJ2-1, and 14 junctional nucleotides match TRBD2. The DNA is TGTGCCAGCAGCCGTGCACCGGGACTAGCGGGGGACTACAATGAGCAGTTCTTC. It translates to CASSRAPGLAGDYNEQFF.